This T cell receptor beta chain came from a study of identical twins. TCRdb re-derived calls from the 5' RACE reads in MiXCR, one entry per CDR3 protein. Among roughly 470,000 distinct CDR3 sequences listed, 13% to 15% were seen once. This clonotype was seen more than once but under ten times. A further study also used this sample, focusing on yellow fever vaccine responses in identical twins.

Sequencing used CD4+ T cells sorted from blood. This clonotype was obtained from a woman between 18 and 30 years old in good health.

CDR3 residues: CASSPRRWTGTTYNEQFF. Here the CDR3 DNA reads TGCGCCAGCAGCCCCAGACGTTGGACAGGAACCACCTACAATGAGCAGTTCTTC. The chain couples TRBV5-1 to TRBJ2-1; TRBD1 aligns across 7 bases. CDR1 SGHRS and CDR2 YFSETQ come from the germline V gene. This CDR3 has 18 amino acids. Trimming at V came to 4 bases and at J to 2 bases, leaving 15 bases not matched to a gene.